Shown below are 9 T cell receptor beta chains from a single sample sequenced in a study of beta chain features in type 1 diabetes. Regarding the study as a whole: Type 1 diabetes patients had TCRB CDR3s that were shorter (moderately but significantly so) in all four CD4+ subsets.

No antigen has been identified for these receptors. TCRB transcripts that were expressed got sequenced, as all of the isolated RNA had been reverse transcribed. Measured with immunoSEQ multiplex PCR; TCRdb has only the in-frame clones, and not every one. The repertoire holds more than 200,000 clones, with around 15% as singletons. The sequenced sample was naive CD4+ T cells from blood. Receptors were obtained from a man aged 25-45 years with type 1 diabetes.

This clone showed up just a few times. The chain joins TRBV7-2 to TRBJ2-1; D may be TRBD1 (5 bases). Germline V gene data show CDR1 as SGHTA and CDR2 as FQGNSA. The germline V and J ends were trimmed by 1 base and 4 bases, with 5 bases remaining between them. This CDR3 region has 13 residues. The CDR3 here is CASSLGQYNEQFF. CDR3 sequence (DNA): TGTGCCAGCAGCTTAGGACAGTACAATGAGCAGTTCTTC.

This clone was seen a handful of times. The gene calls are TRBV4-2 and TRBJ2-5; 9 bases match TRBD2. Germline assignment: CDR1 LGHNA and CDR2 YNFKEQ. The J segment lost 1 base and the V segment lost 6 bases, leaving 18 bases of the junction unmatched. The CDR3 totals 19 residues. In nucleotides, the CDR3 is TGTGCCAGCAGACTCCGCGCACAAGGGAGCGGGAGGACCCAAGAGACCCAGTACTTC. Residues: CASRLRAQGSGRTQETQYF.

The chain employs TRBV21-1 and TRBJ2-7; the table's D call TRBD2 went unverified against the DNA. TRBV21-1 is recorded as a pseudogene. The CDR3 covers 14 residues. As DNA, the CDR3 is TGTGCCAGCAGCACACTAGCCTCAACCTACGAGCAGTACTTC. As protein: CASSTLASTYEQYF.

This clone was counted a few times. The V gene is TRBV4-2, the J gene TRBJ2-5; a possible D gene is TRBD1 (5 bases). Germline V gives CDR1 LGHNA, CDR2 YNFKEQ. V was cut by 1 base and J by 1 base, with 22 bases left in between. The CDR3 contains 19 residues. The CDR3 bases are TGTGCCAGCAGCCAAGTTCGAGACAGCGCCATACACATCCAAGAGACCCAGTACTTC. Residues: CASSQVRDSAIHIQETQYF.

This clone has more than one count but fewer than ten. The rearrangement uses TRBV9 and TRBJ1-2; possibly TRBD1 for D (6 bases). V lost 0 bases, J lost 3 bases, and 9 bases lay in between. The CDR3 has 14 amino acids. Germline CDR1 is SGDLS and CDR2 is YYNGEE. This CDR3 reads CASSVGPGDYGYTF. For the CDR3, the DNA is TGTGCCAGCAGCGTAGGCCCAGGGGACTATGGCTACACCTTC.

This clone was seen once. The chain employs TRBV27 and TRBJ1-5; no clear D. From germline, CDR1 is MNHEY and CDR2 SMNVEV (reference sequence). The germline V and J ends were trimmed by 0 bases and 5 bases, with 5 bases remaining between them. The CDR3 has 13 amino acids. The CDR3 region is CASSLSPYQPQHF. The CDR3 DNA reads TGTGCCAGCAGTTTATCCCCTTATCAGCCCCAGCATTTT.

This clone was found a few times. This sample also contains other DNA sequences that code for the same CDR3. In nucleotides, the CDR3 is TGTGCCAGCAGCAGGGGGCTCGAGACCCAGTACTTC. Translating gives CASSRGLETQYF. This chain links TRBV9 with TRBJ2-5; 7 bases are a match to TRBD1. The germline V gene has CDR1 SGDLS and CDR2 YYNGEE. The CDR3 length is 12 residues. J was trimmed by 5 bases and V by 4 bases; bases with no gene match: 2.

This clone showed up just a few times. Other DNA sequences in the sample encode the same CDR3. The gene calls are TRBV28 and TRBJ2-7; D is uncertain. Germline lookup yields CDR1 MDHEN and CDR2 SYDVKM. Trimming pared 3 bases from V and 4 bases from J, leaving 7 bases between. The CDR3 has 12 residues. The CDR3 loop is CASSFLVYEQYF. The CDR3 nucleotides read TGTGCCAGCAGTTTCCTGGTATACGAGCAGTACTTC.

V gene TRBV7-2 combines with J gene TRBJ2-3, with TRBD2 matching over 7 bases. V shed 2 bases, J shed 4 bases, and the junction held 9 bases outside the gene matches. The CDR3 length is 16 residues. Germline CDR1 reads SGHTA; CDR2 reads FQGNSA. The CDR3 region has the DNA TGTGCCAGCAGCTTAAAGGCTAGCGGCGCTGCAGATACGCAGTATTTT. It encodes CASSLKASGAADTQYF. Complete variable domain (other parts from reference TRBV7-2 and TRBJ2-3): GAGVSQSPSNKVTEKGKDVELRCDPISGHTALYWYRQSLGQGLEFLIYFQGNSAPDKSGLPSDRFSAERTGGSVSTLTIQRTQQEDSAVYLCASSLKASGAADTQYFGPGTRLTVL.